These 11 T cell receptor beta chains originate from one sample sequenced in a study of blood T cell repertoires in COVID-19. This table comes from immunoSEQ multiplex PCR, and its TCRdb copy is limited to in-frame clones, with some not included. The sample holds some 120,000 clones, around nine tenths seen once. Sequencing was done on a sample of peripheral blood. The origin of the receptors is a man aged 50 to 60 with active COVID-19.

The rearrangement uses TRBV5-1 and TRBJ2-2; 7 bases agree with TRBD1. Germline assignment: CDR1 SGHRS and CDR2 YFSETQ. The CDR3 is 15 residues long. J lost 2 bases, V lost 4 bases, and 5 bases had no gene match. CDR3 loop: CASSARDSNTGELFF. The DNA for the CDR3 is TGCGCCAGCAGCGCCCGGGACAGCAACACCGGGGAGCTGTTTTTT.

This clone has only one observation. The chain combines TRBV12-3 or TRBV12-4 with TRBJ2-3; TRBD2 might be the D (5 bases). The CDR3 consists of 11 residues. The ends were cut back, 3 bases at V and 9 bases at J, with 7 bases in the middle. In DNA form, the CDR3 reads TGTGCCAGCAGTTTCGGCGGGACGCAGTATTTT. Translation gives CASSFGGTQYF.

The gene calls are TRBV3-1 (or the pseudogene TRBV3-2) and TRBJ2-3; TRBD2 agrees at 8 bases. The germline V gene has CDR1 LGHDT and CDR2 YNNKEL (reference sequence). The CDR3 loop spans 15 amino acids. Trimming at V came to 3 bases and at J to 1 base, leaving 3 bases not matched to a gene. CDR3 coding DNA: TGTGCCAGCAGCCAGCCCGGGGGGGGCACAGATACGCAGTATTTT. It yields the protein CASSQPGGGTDTQYF.

The J gene is TRBJ1-2, the V gene TRBV9, with 7 bases aligning to TRBD1. Per the germline V gene, CDR1 is SGDLS and CDR2 is YYNGEE. Trimming took 4 bases from V and 3 from J; bases not matched to a gene: 3. The CDR3 covers 13 residues. The CDR3 spells CASSQGQDYGYTF. In DNA, the CDR3 is TGTGCCAGCAGCCAAGGACAGGACTATGGCTACACCTTC.

The CDR3 DNA reads TGTGCCAGCAGCACCCGAAGGGACAGAAACAATGAGCAGTTCTTC. This codes for CASSTRRDRNNEQFF. The V gene is TRBV11-3, the J gene TRBJ2-1; 7 bases fit TRBD1. V was clipped by 5 bases and J by 5 bases; unmatched bases: 9. The CDR3 is 15 residues long. The germline CDR1 and CDR2 sequences are SGHNT and YENEEA.

The rearrangement joins TRBV2 to TRBJ2-7; weak D call: TRBD1 (5 bases). CDR3 length: 15 amino acids. The V gene lost 5 bases and the J gene lost 5 bases, with 19 bases spanning the gap. The germline gives CDR1 SNHLY, CDR2 FYNNEI. The CDR3 region has the DNA TGTGCCAGCAGTACTCTTTTTGACAGCATAAACGAGCAGTACTTC. This encodes CASSTLFDSINEQYF.

The chain carries TRBV5-6 and TRBJ2-1; D might be TRBD1 (6 bases). The CDR3 covers 16 residues. Trimming shortened V by 0 bases and J by 4 bases, and 14 bases separated the two germline ends. Germline V lookup: CDR1 SGHDT, CDR2 YYEEEE. The CDR3 sequence: CASSLDTGRSYNEQFF. The CDR3 region has the DNA TGTGCCAGCAGCTTGGATACAGGGCGGTCATACAATGAGCAGTTCTTC.

J is TRBJ1-2 and V is TRBV7-9; D is uncertain. The CDR3 sequence is 14 residues long. Germline CDR1 reads SEHNR; CDR2 reads FQNEAQ (reference sequence). V was trimmed by 2 bases and J by 5 bases, leaving 12 bases between them. CDR3 residues: CASSLHQVDYGYTF. CDR3 nucleotide sequence: TGTGCCAGCAGCTTACACCAGGTGGATTATGGCTACACCTTC.

V gene TRBV18 combines with J gene TRBJ1-4; D is perhaps TRBD1 (6 bases). This CDR3 spans 14 amino acids. Germline V gene data show CDR1 as KGHSH and CDR2 as LQKENI. V was shortened by 1 base and J by 8 bases, with 11 bases between the two germline ends. This CDR3 is CASSPRGPKEKLFF. The CDR3, as DNA: TGTGCCAGCTCACCACGGGGGCCGAAGGAAAAACTGTTTTTT. The full variable domain, rest sourced from reference TRBV18 and TRBJ1-4, is NAGVMQNPRHLVRRRGQEARLRCSPMKGHSHVYWYRQLPEEGLKFMVYLQKENIIDESGMPKERFSAEFPKEGPSILRIQQVVRGDSAAYFCASSPRGPKEKLFFGSGTQLSVL.

A note on this clone: In the same sample, other DNA sequences code for this CDR3. This chain connects TRBV19 to TRBJ1-1; tentatively, D is TRBD1 (6 bases). Between the trimmed V and J ends, which lost 7 bases and 1 base, there was a span of 10 bases. The CDR3 totals 13 residues. The germline CDR1 and CDR2 sequences are LNHDA and SQIVND (reference sequence). The CDR3 here is CASTLDRNTEAFF. CDR3 coding DNA: TGTGCCAGTACCTTGGACAGGAACACTGAAGCTTTCTTT.

The genes are TRBV19 and TRBJ1-1; tentatively, D is TRBD1 (5 bases). Trimming shortened V by 7 bases and J by 1 base, and 10 bases separated the two germline ends. Germline loops: CDR1 LNHDA, CDR2 SQIVND (reference sequence). The CDR3 loop spans 13 amino acids. The CDR3 coding sequence is TGTGCCAGTACTCGGACACCGAACACTGAAGCTTTCTTT. Its protein product is CASTRTPNTEAFF.